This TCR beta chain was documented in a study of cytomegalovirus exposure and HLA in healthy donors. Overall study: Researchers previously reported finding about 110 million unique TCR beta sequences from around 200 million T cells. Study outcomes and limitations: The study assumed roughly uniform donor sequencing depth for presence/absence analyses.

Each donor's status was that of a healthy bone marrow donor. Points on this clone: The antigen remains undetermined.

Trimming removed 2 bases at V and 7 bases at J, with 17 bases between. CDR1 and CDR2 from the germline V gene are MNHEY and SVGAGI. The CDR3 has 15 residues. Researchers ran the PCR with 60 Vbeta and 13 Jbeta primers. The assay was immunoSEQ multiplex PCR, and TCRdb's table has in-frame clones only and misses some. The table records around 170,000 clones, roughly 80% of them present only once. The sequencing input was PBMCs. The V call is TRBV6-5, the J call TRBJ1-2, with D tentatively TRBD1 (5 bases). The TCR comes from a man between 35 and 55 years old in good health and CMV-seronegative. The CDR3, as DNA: TGTGCCAGCAGTTACGGAGGGGCCTTACCCACTGGCTACACCTTC. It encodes CASSYGGALPTGYTF.